These 29 T cell receptor beta chains were sequenced from one sample in a study of a mutant IDH1 vaccine in newly diagnosed glioma. Noted time point: week 47, end of study. What each vaccine dose contained was 300 ug of mutant IDH1 20-mer peptide, accompanied by topical imiquimod. The antigens for these receptors are not known. Assay used: immunoSEQ multiplex PCR; TCRdb lists only in-frame clones, some missing. Here the sample spans 45,000 to 55,000 clones, approximately 84% being singletons. Sample: PBMCs, taken from a glioma patient whose treatment included an IDH1 peptide vaccine. The receptors come from a woman aged 25 to 39 with glioma. Some clones in this sample may be carry-over from other donors' samples.

The chain uses TRBV7-8 and TRBJ2-7; D not certain. This CDR3 is 16 amino acids long. The V end lost 1 base, the J end lost 0 bases, and 13 bases lay between the germline ends. Germline V gene data show CDR1 as SGHVS and CDR2 as FQNEAQ. The CDR3 loop is CASSLEAALSSYEQYF. The CDR3 nucleotides read TGTGCCAGCAGCTTAGAGGCGGCGTTGAGCTCCTACGAGCAGTACTTC.

This clone was counted once. The gene calls are TRBV11-2 and TRBJ2-7; TRBD2 agrees at 10 bases. The CDR3 extends over 17 amino acids. Germline assignment: CDR1 SGHAT and CDR2 FQNNGV. V shed 5 bases, J shed 1 base, and the junction held 11 bases outside the gene matches. The CDR3, as DNA: TGTGCCAGCAGCACCGGGACTAGCGTCGCCTTTTCCTACGAGCAGTACTTC. It yields the protein CASSTGTSVAFSYEQYF.

The rearrangement links TRBV5-3 to TRBJ2-1, with TRBD1 matching over 7 bases. TRBV5-3 qualifies as an ORF whose function is uncertain. The junction had 12 bases not matched to a gene; V was cut back by 4 bases and J by 14 bases. This CDR3 has 13 residues. The DNA for the CDR3 is TGTGCCAGAAGCCCCCACAGGGGAGTCCGGGAGTTCTTC. The encoded protein is CARSPHRGVREFF.

The rearrangement joins TRBV6-1 to TRBJ2-3, with 7 bases matching TRBD1. CDR3 length equals 14 residues. Germline lookup yields CDR1 MNHNS and CDR2 SASEGT. V lost 4 bases, J lost 2 bases, and 3 bases stayed unmatched. CDR3 sequence (DNA): TGTGCCAGCAGTGCGACAGGGTACACAGATACGCAGTATTTT. This sequence encodes CASSATGYTDTQYF.

The chain uses TRBV30 and TRBJ2-2, with D perhaps assigned TRBD1 or TRBD2 (5 bases each). Per the germline V gene, CDR1 is GTSNPN and CDR2 is SVGIG (reference sequence). Trimming pared 3 bases from V and 3 bases from J, leaving 8 bases between. The CDR3 contains 13 residues. CDR3 amino acids: CAWSLGDTGELFF. In DNA form, the CDR3 reads TGTGCCTGGAGCTTGGGGGACACCGGGGAGCTGTTTTTT. Based on the CDR3 plus reference TRBV30 and TRBJ2-2, the full variable domain is SQTIHQWPATLVQPVGSPLSLECTVEGTSNPNLYWYRQAAGRGLQLLFYSVGIGQISSEVPQNLSASRPQDRQFILSSKKLLLSDSGFYLCAWSLGDTGELFFGEGSRLTVL.

The chain employs TRBV6-5 and TRBJ2-7, with D perhaps matching TRBD1 or TRBD2 (6 bases each). The germline gives CDR1 MNHEY, CDR2 SVGAGI. The CDR3 contains 14 residues. V lost 6 bases, J lost 5 bases, and 17 bases lay in between. CDR3: CASRDGGRIHEQYF. CDR3 nucleotides: TGTGCCAGCAGGGATGGGGGGCGCATCCACGAGCAGTACTTC.

The genes are TRBV5-1 and TRBJ1-1; 9 nucleotides match TRBD1. This CDR3 is built from 17 residues. In germline, CDR1 is SGHRS, CDR2 YFSETQ. The V and J ends lost 4 bases and 0 bases, in that order; junction bases with no gene match: 10. DNA of the CDR3: TGCGCCAGCAGCCCTAGTCCCGGGACAGGGATGAACACTGAAGCTTTCTTT. This sequence encodes CASSPSPGTGMNTEAFF.

The sample holds one count of this clone. The genes are TRBV9 and TRBJ1-3, with unresolved D. The germline V and J ends were trimmed by 4 bases and 0 bases, with 14 bases remaining between them. The CDR3 extends over 16 amino acids. CDR1 is SGDLS, CDR2 YYNGEE, per germline. In DNA form, the CDR3 reads TGTGCCAGCAGCTTCACAGACGGACGCTCTGGAAACACCATATATTTT. Translating gives CASSFTDGRSGNTIYF.

J is TRBJ1-1 and V is TRBV30; D unclear. CDR1 GTSNPN and CDR2 SVGIG come from the germline V gene (reference sequence). The length of the CDR3 is 10 residues. The V end lost 3 bases, the J end lost 11 bases, and 10 bases lay between the germline ends. CDR3 sequence: CAWSSVLAFF. CDR3 DNA: TGTGCCTGGAGCTCCGTCCTCGCTTTCTTT.

CDR3 in DNA: TGTGCCAGCAGTTTAGTCCCCGGTACTGAAGCTTTCTTT. Protein sequence: CASSLVPGTEAFF. V gene TRBV27 combines with J gene TRBJ1-1; D unresolved. Germline assignment: CDR1 MNHEY and CDR2 SMNVEV (reference sequence). Trimming took 2 bases from V and 5 from J, leaving 9 bases between them. The length of the CDR3 is 13 residues.

The V and J genes are TRBV10-2 and TRBJ2-5, with 11 bases aligning to TRBD2. There are 13 residues in the CDR3. The V gene end was trimmed by 6 bases and the J gene end by 4 bases; junction bases not matched to a gene: 1. Germline CDR1 reads WSHSY; CDR2 reads SAAADI. CDR3 region: CASSGLAGETQYF. For the CDR3, the DNA is TGCGCCAGCAGCGGACTAGCGGGAGAGACCCAGTACTTC.

The chain joins TRBV15 to TRBJ1-1; D unresolved. In germline, CDR1 is LNHNV, CDR2 YYDKDF (reference sequence). Trimming took off 0 bases at V and 4 bases at J, with 9 bases between the two ends. The CDR3 loop spans 14 amino acids. For the CDR3, the DNA is TGTGCCACCAGCAGAGATGGGAAGGGCACTGAAGCTTTCTTT. Translated, it gives CATSRDGKGTEAFF.

The chain uses TRBV5-1 and TRBJ2-7, with D possibly being TRBD1 (5 bases). Per germline, CDR1 SGHRS and CDR2 YFSETQ. Trimming took 0 bases from V and 2 from J, leaving 12 bases between them. The CDR3 extends over 15 amino acids. The CDR3 loop is CASSLARQSAYEQYF. DNA for the CDR3: TGCGCCAGCAGCTTGGCCCGACAGTCGGCCTACGAGCAGTACTTC.

J is TRBJ1-1 and V is TRBV2; perhaps TRBD1 as D (5 bases). CDR3 size: 14 residues. V was clipped by 1 base and J by 8 bases, with 14 bases between them. Germline loops: CDR1 SNHLY, CDR2 FYNNEI. In nucleotides, the CDR3 is TGTGCCAGCAGTGAAGATGCGGGACCTTGGGAAGCTTTCTTT. Amino acids: CASSEDAGPWEAFF.

The V and J genes are TRBV5-8 and TRBJ1-1, with TRBD1 as a possible D gene (5 bases). Deletions cut 4 bases from V and 6 bases from J, with 22 bases between. The CDR3 covers 16 residues. Looked up from germline, CDR1 is SGHTS and CDR2 is YDEGEE. CDR3 coding DNA: TGTGCCAGCAGCCGTCCGGGGGGGTGGGCGAGGTCTGAAGCTTTCTTT. As protein: CASSRPGGWARSEAFF. Variable domain in full (rest from reference TRBV5-8 and TRBJ1-1): EAGVTQSPTHLIKTRGQQATLRCSPISGHTSVYWYQQALGLGLQFLLWYDEGEERNRGNFPPRFSGRQFPNYSSELNVNALELEDSALYLCASSRPGGWARSEAFFGQGTRLTVV.

The chain carries TRBV29-1 and TRBJ2-3; 9 bases align to TRBD2. Germline V gene lookup returns CDR1 SQVTM and CDR2 ANQGSEA. The CDR3 covers 17 residues. V lost 1 base, J lost 2 bases, and 10 bases stayed unmatched. The CDR3 spells CSVEAGRREGLTDTQYF. CDR3 DNA: TGCAGCGTTGAAGCAGGCCGGCGGGAGGGCCTCACAGATACGCAGTATTTT.

This chain connects TRBV19 to TRBJ2-5; 8 bases map to TRBD1. The germline gives CDR1 LNHDA, CDR2 SQIVND (reference sequence). There are 15 residues in the CDR3. Trimming cost V 2 bases and J 4 bases; bases outside gene matches: 6. The CDR3 reads CASSIPGQGGETQYF. CDR3 sequence (DNA): TGTGCCAGTAGTATACCCGGACAGGGAGGAGAGACCCAGTACTTC.

V is TRBV7-3 and J is TRBJ2-5; the D gene could be TRBD1 or TRBD2 (7 bases each). The CDR3 runs 13 residues. Germline V gene data show CDR1 as SGHTA and CDR2 as FQGTGA. The germline V and J ends were trimmed by 4 bases and 4 bases, with 10 bases remaining between them. CDR3 sequence (DNA): TGTGCCAGCAGCTCCAGGGGGGGAGAGACCCAGTACTTC. It codes for CASSSRGGETQYF.

By sample fraction, this clone is medium-sized. The chain recombines TRBV30 with TRBJ1-5, with D hard to call. This CDR3 is 13 amino acids long. The V and J ends lost 3 bases and 7 bases respectively, with 13 bases between them. Germline-derived CDR1 and CDR2 are GTSNPN and SVGIG (reference sequence). The CDR3 loop is CAWREGIGQPQHF. The CDR3 region has the DNA TGTGCCTGGAGAGAAGGGATAGGGCAGCCCCAGCATTTT.

This clone was picked up a small number of times. Here the CDR3 reads CASSLGIQGGVEGQYF. The CDR3 nucleotides read TGTGCCAGCAGCTTGGGGATACAGGGAGGGGTCGAAGGGCAGTACTTC. This chain joins TRBV5-6 and TRBJ2-7; maybe TRBD2 (7 bases). CDR3 size: 16 residues. With 0 bases removed from V and 9 bases from J, the gap between germline ends came to 22 bases. The germline gives CDR1 SGHDT, CDR2 YYEEEE.

This clone came up once. This rearrangement joins TRBV7-2 to TRBJ1-5; 8 nucleotides agree with TRBD1. The CDR3 is made up of 15 amino acids. In germline, CDR1 is SGHTA, CDR2 FQGNSA. V dropped 5 bases and J dropped 6; count of bases not matched to a gene: 9. CDR3 sequence (DNA): TGTGCCAGCAGCCCCGAGGGACAGGTGGGTCAGCCCCAGCATTTT. It yields the protein CASSPEGQVGQPQHF.

The V and J genes are TRBV18 and TRBJ2-7; perhaps TRBD1 as D (5 bases). The V end lost 2 bases, the J end lost 0 bases, and 14 bases lay between the germline ends. The CDR3 spans 16 residues. Germline assignment: CDR1 KGHSH and CDR2 LQKENI. The CDR3: CASSPRGSLISYEQYF. Here the CDR3 DNA reads TGTGCCAGCTCACCAAGGGGCAGCTTGATCTCCTACGAGCAGTACTTC.

J is TRBJ2-7 and V is TRBV27, with 7 positions matching TRBD1. The CDR3 is 16 residues long. V was clipped by 5 bases and J by 4 bases; unmatched bases: 14. The germline V gene has CDR1 MNHEY and CDR2 SMNVEV (reference sequence). DNA of the CDR3: TGTGCCAGCAGTCGAGGAACCGGGACAGCAGTTTACGAGCAGTACTTC. This codes for CASSRGTGTAVYEQYF.

This clone was recorded once. V and J are TRBV5-1 and TRBJ2-7, with 10 bases that match TRBD2. Germline-derived CDR1 and CDR2 are SGHRS and YFSETQ. CDR3 length: 17 amino acids. The trim removed 0 bases at V and 6 bases at J, leaving 12 bases unmatched. CDR3 nucleotide sequence: TGCGCCAGCAGCTTGGGGGCCGGGCTAGCGGGAGTCGGCGAGCAGTACTTC. Translated: CASSLGAGLAGVGEQYF.

This clone was seen a handful of times. The chain is built from TRBV30 and TRBJ1-5, with no clear D. V was pared by 3 bases and J by 2 bases, with 17 bases between. Germline CDR1 is GTSNPN and CDR2 is SVGIG (reference sequence). CDR3 size: 16 residues. The CDR3 coding sequence is TGTGCCTGGAGACACCCCGGTTCTGGGGGCAATCAGCCCCAGCATTTT. Amino acids: CAWRHPGSGGNQPQHF. Full variable domain (outside the CDR3, taken from reference TRBV30 and TRBJ1-5): SQTIHQWPATLVQPVGSPLSLECTVEGTSNPNLYWYRQAAGRGLQLLFYSVGIGQISSEVPQNLSASRPQDRQFILSSKKLLLSDSGFYLCAWRHPGSGGNQPQHFGDGTRLSIL.

This clone was counted a single time. The chain uses TRBV7-2 and TRBJ2-7; D is possibly TRBD1 (5 bases). The CDR3 spans 16 residues. Germline values: CDR1 SGHTA, CDR2 FQGNSA. The ends were cut back, 4 bases at V and 1 base at J, with 17 bases in the middle. The CDR3 reads CASSWGLGVSSYEQYF. The CDR3 DNA sequence: TGTGCCAGCAGCTGGGGCTTAGGGGTTTCGTCCTACGAGCAGTACTTC.

V and J are TRBV29-1 and TRBJ2-7, with 10 bases identical to TRBD2. The germline V gene encodes CDR1 SQVTM and CDR2 ANQGSEA. Losses at the gene ends were 5 bases for V and 2 bases for J; bases not matched to a gene: 18. The length of the CDR3 is 18 residues. Here the CDR3 reads CSVYGLTGSGRGPYEQYF. In DNA form, the CDR3 reads TGCAGCGTTTATGGACTGACGGGGAGCGGGAGGGGCCCCTACGAGCAGTACTTC.

V usage is TRBV19 and J usage is TRBJ2-1, with D possibly matching TRBD2 (6 bases). Germline V gives CDR1 LNHDA, CDR2 SQIVND (reference sequence). The V end was cut by 3 bases, the J end by 5 bases, with 8 bases between. The CDR3 contains 13 residues. In nucleotides, the CDR3 is TGTGCCAGTAGTATTGGGGGGAACAATGAGCAGTTCTTC. The encoded protein is CASSIGGNNEQFF. The variable domain in full, completed from reference TRBV19 and TRBJ2-1, reads DGGITQSPKYLFRKEGQNVTLSCEQNLNHDAMYWYRQDPGQGLRLIYYSQIVNDFQKGDIAEGYSVSREKKESFPLTVTSAQKNPTAFYLCASSIGGNNEQFFGPGTRLTVL.

This sequence joins TRBV2 and TRBJ2-3, with D uncertain. Germline CDR1 is SNHLY and CDR2 is FYNNEI. This CDR3 is built from 13 residues. The V gene lost 5 bases and the J gene lost 8 bases, with 14 bases spanning the gap. CDR3 nucleotide sequence: TGTGCCAGCAGTCCCCTGGACGGACCTACGCAGTATTTT. The encoded protein is CASSPLDGPTQYF. The variable domain in full, with the rest retrieved from reference TRBV2 and TRBJ2-3, is EPEVTQTPSHQVTQMGQEVILRCVPISNHLYFYWYRQILGQKVEFLVSFYNNEISEKSEIFDDQFSVERPDGSNFTLKIRSTKLEDSAMYFCASSPLDGPTQYFGPGTRLTVL.